The next 21 T cell receptor beta chains were all read from a single sample in a study of blood T cell repertoires in COVID-19. The method was immunoSEQ multiplex PCR; TCRdb's version includes in-frame clones alone and lacks a portion of them. The sample holds roughly 330,000 clones, about 87% seen once. Sequenced input: PBMCs or T cells enriched from blood (not recorded which). All receptors come from a man aged 25-40 years who had recovered from COVID-19.

A remark on this clone: The same CDR3 arises from other DNA sequences in this sample as well. The chain employs TRBV28 and TRBJ2-3; D might be TRBD2 (6 bases). The length of the CDR3 is 14 residues. Germline CDR1 reads MDHEN; CDR2 reads SYDVKM. The V gene lost 3 bases and the J gene lost 0 bases, with 7 bases spanning the gap. DNA for the CDR3: TGTGCCAGCAGTTTCGCGGGGAGCACAGATACGCAGTATTTT. Amino acids: CASSFAGSTDTQYF.

The chain carries TRBV7-9 and TRBJ2-5; TRBD1 might be the D (6 bases). The CDR3 totals 14 residues. Per germline, CDR1 SEHNR and CDR2 FQNEAQ (reference sequence). The ends were cut back, 5 bases at V and 4 bases at J, with 14 bases in the middle. The CDR3 DNA follows: TGTGCCAGCAGCACCTACCGGGACACAGAGACCCAGTACTTC. Translating gives CASSTYRDTETQYF.

This chain links TRBV7-9 with TRBJ1-2; TRBD1 matches 7 bases. CDR1 is SEHNR and CDR2 is FQNEAQ in the germline V gene (reference sequence). The CDR3 length is 14 residues. Losses at the gene ends were 0 bases for V and 4 bases for J; bases not matched to a gene: 2. The CDR3 sequence is CASSLAAGGYGYTF. CDR3 DNA: TGTGCCAGCAGCTTAGCGGCAGGGGGCTATGGCTACACCTTC.

The chain has TRBV18 and TRBJ2-7; TRBD2 aligns across 10 bases. V lost 5 bases to trimming and J lost 5 bases; unmatched junction nucleotides: 12. The CDR3 is 16 amino acids. The germline V gene encodes CDR1 KGHSH and CDR2 LQKENI. The CDR3 sequence is CASSTQRGGSSDEQYF. In nucleotides, the CDR3 is TGTGCCAGCTCAACCCAGCGGGGGGGATCCTCGGACGAGCAGTACTTC.

The chain joins TRBV3-1 (or the pseudogene TRBV3-2) to TRBJ1-3; 9 bases match TRBD1. The CDR3 has 15 amino acids. J was trimmed by 4 bases and V by 4 bases; bases with no gene match: 5. The germline V gene encodes CDR1 LGHDT and CDR2 YNNKEL (reference sequence). CDR3 protein: CASSPRDRAGNTIYF. In nucleotides, the CDR3 is TGTGCCAGCAGCCCACGGGACAGGGCCGGAAACACCATATATTTT.

The CDR3 coding sequence is TGCGCCAGCAGCGCCTCCCCTAGCATTGGGGGCACAGATACGCAGTATTTT. Translation: CASSASPSIGGTDTQYF. The rearrangement uses TRBV5-1 and TRBJ2-3, with a possible D match to TRBD2 (5 bases). V gave up 4 bases and J gave up 1 base, with 19 bases separating them. This CDR3 contains 17 residues. The germline CDR1 and CDR2 sequences are SGHRS and YFSETQ.

V is TRBV12-5 and J is TRBJ1-2, with unresolved D. CDR1 and CDR2 (germline): LGHNT, FRNRAP. V was shortened by 1 base and J by 2 bases, with 5 bases between the two germline ends. There are 13 residues in the CDR3. The CDR3 reads CASGLGGNYGYTF. The CDR3, as DNA: TGTGCTAGTGGTTTGGGAGGGAACTATGGCTACACCTTC.

The chain has TRBV29-1 and TRBJ2-1; 8 positions match TRBD1. V lost 4 bases and J lost 1; bases outside the gene matches: 9. This CDR3 spans 16 amino acids. Per germline, CDR1 SQVTM and CDR2 ANQGSEA. CDR3 protein: CSVVPETGESYNEQFF. As DNA, the CDR3 is TGCAGCGTTGTCCCCGAGACAGGGGAATCCTACAATGAGCAGTTCTTC.

V gene TRBV10-3 combines with J gene TRBJ2-7; 8 positions match TRBD2. This CDR3 spans 14 amino acids. Trimming took 3 bases from V and 4 from J; bases not matched to a gene: 5. Germline loops: CDR1 ENHRY, CDR2 SYGVKD. CDR3 sequence: CAISDPERGYEQYF. DNA of the CDR3: TGTGCCATCAGTGATCCGGAGCGGGGGTACGAGCAGTACTTC.

This sequence joins TRBV7-2 and TRBJ1-4, with D perhaps TRBD1 (6 bases). The germline V and J ends were trimmed by 6 bases and 6 bases, with 11 bases remaining between them. Germline V gene data show CDR1 as SGHTA and CDR2 as FQGNSA. CDR3 length: 13 residues. The chain's CDR3 is CASSGGAHEKLFF. The CDR3 nucleotides are TGTGCCAGCAGTGGGGGGGCGCATGAAAAACTGTTTTTT.

The chain employs TRBV28 and TRBJ1-2; 11 bases align to TRBD1. This CDR3 comprises 13 residues. After removal of 6 bases from V and 8 bases from J, the junction contained 5 bases not matched to a gene. Germline assignment: CDR1 MDHEN and CDR2 SYDVKM. The CDR3 DNA sequence: TGTGCCAGCAGACGGACAGGGGGCGGCGGCTACACCTTC. Protein sequence: CASRRTGGGGYTF.

The chain employs TRBV7-6 and TRBJ1-6; D unresolved. The CDR3 contains 15 residues. Germline V gene data show CDR1 as SGHVS and CDR2 as FNYEAQ. V dropped 5 bases and J dropped 0 bases, with 8 bases sitting between them. The CDR3 is CASSIGGSYNSPLHF. The CDR3, as DNA: TGTGCCAGCAGCATAGGAGGCTCCTATAATTCACCCCTCCACTTT. The whole variable domain, remainder taken from reference TRBV7-6 and TRBJ1-6, is GAGVSQSPRYKVTKRGQDVALRCDPISGHVSLYWYRQALGQGPEFLTYFNYEAQQDKSGLPNDRFSAERPEGSISTLTIQRTEQRDSAMYRCASSIGGSYNSPLHFGNGTRLTVT.

The rearrangement uses TRBV28 and TRBJ1-2, with 9 bases identical to TRBD1. The V segment lost 6 bases and the J segment 7 bases; nucleotides outside the gene matches: 9. The CDR3 runs 14 residues. Germline V CDR1 and CDR2: MDHEN, SYDVKM. CDR3 residues: CASSPQDRGAGYTF. The CDR3 DNA sequence: TGTGCCAGCAGCCCGCAGGACAGGGGAGCTGGCTACACCTTC.

J is TRBJ2-1 and V is TRBV7-9, with 10 bases fitting TRBD2. This CDR3 is 18 amino acids long. V was clipped by 4 bases and J by 4 bases; unmatched bases: 13. Germline V lookup: CDR1 SEHNR, CDR2 FQNEAQ (reference sequence). CDR3 sequence: CASSYGPAGGPLYNEQFF. The DNA of the CDR3 is TGTGCCAGCAGCTATGGACCAGCGGGGGGGCCTCTTTACAATGAGCAGTTCTTC.

This clone came up once. V is TRBV19 and J is TRBJ1-6, with TRBD1 as a possible D gene (5 bases). The V gene lost 7 bases and the J gene lost 4 bases, with 11 bases spanning the gap. Germline loops: CDR1 LNHDA, CDR2 SQIVND (reference sequence). This CDR3 is built from 14 residues. DNA for the CDR3: TGTGCCAGTACCCGACAGAAATATAATTCACCCCTCCACTTT. Amino acids: CASTRQKYNSPLHF.

This clone was seen once. The chain uses TRBV18 and TRBJ1-1, with no clear D. Per germline, CDR1 KGHSH and CDR2 LQKENI. The CDR3 loop spans 12 amino acids. V lost 2 bases to trimming and J lost 8 bases, with 9 bases between them. The chain's CDR3 is CASSPATSEAFF. In DNA, the CDR3 is TGTGCCAGCTCACCAGCTACTTCGGAAGCTTTCTTT.

This rearrangement joins TRBV6-4 to TRBJ1-2; weak D call: TRBD1 (5 bases). Germline V gene lookup returns CDR1 MRHNA and CDR2 SNTAGT. V was shortened by 4 bases and J by 3 bases, with 15 bases between the two germline ends. The CDR3 runs to 15 residues. Here the CDR3 reads CASSATIGGDYGYTF. The CDR3 DNA reads as TGTGCCAGCAGTGCGACGATCGGGGGAGACTATGGCTACACCTTC.

V and J are TRBV7-2 and TRBJ1-2; the match to TRBD1 covers 7 bases. Germline lookup yields CDR1 SGHTA and CDR2 FQGNSA. Losses at the gene ends were 5 bases for V and 0 bases for J; bases not matched to a gene: 6. CDR3 length: 15 amino acids. The CDR3 sequence: CASSPGDSPNYGYTF. CDR3 nucleotides: TGTGCCAGCAGCCCAGGGGACAGCCCTAACTATGGCTACACCTTC.

This clone occurred a few times. This chain uses TRBV4-2 with TRBJ1-1; the match to TRBD1 covers 7 bases. CDR1 LGHNA and CDR2 YNFKEQ come from the germline V gene. The ends lost 1 base at V and 9 bases at J; junction bases unmatched: 11. The CDR3 is 15 amino acids. The CDR3 coding sequence is TGTGCCAGCAGCCAAGGTGCGGAACAGGGGCAAAAAGCTTTCTTT. It is translated as CASSQGAEQGQKAFF.

The rearrangement links TRBV5-4 to TRBJ2-7; the D is unclear. The CDR3 runs 13 residues. V lost 4 bases and J 1 base, leaving 9 bases between the germline ends. The germline gives CDR1 SGHNT, CDR2 YYREEE (reference sequence). As DNA, the CDR3 is TGTGCCAGCAGCCCGGTCGAGTCCTACGAGCAGTACTTC. Translated: CASSPVESYEQYF. Using reference TRBV5-4 and TRBJ2-7 for the parts outside the CDR3, the full variable domain is ETGVTQSPTHLIKTRGQQVTLRCSSQSGHNTVSWYQQALGQGPQFIFQYYREEENGRGNFPPRFSGLQFPNYSSELNVNALELDDSALYLCASSPVESYEQYFGPGTRLTVT.

This sequence joins TRBV5-4 and TRBJ2-1, with 8 bases lining up with TRBD1. This CDR3 is 14 amino acids long. The junction had 3 bases not matched to a gene; V was cut back by 1 base and J by 6 bases. Germline assignment: CDR1 SGHNT and CDR2 YYREEE (reference sequence). CDR3 nucleotides: TGTGCCAGCAGCTTGCAACAGGGGGGCAATGAGCAGTTCTTC. The encoded protein is CASSLQQGGNEQFF.